Each of the 6 T cell receptor beta chains below was sequenced from the same sample in a study of CD8 T cells in Susac syndrome. Reverse transcription of 0.5 to 1 ug RNA was performed with random hexamers. Each CDR3 protein gets one entry after TCRdb re-called the immunoSEQ multiplex PCR reads with MiXCR. The data hold some 100,000 distinct CDR3 sequences, with roughly 91% observed a single time. The material sequenced was CD4+ T cells from PBMCs. The receptors shown here come from a human donor in good health.

The rearrangement uses TRBV5-1 and TRBJ2-7, with 9 bases matching TRBD1. The CDR3 spans 14 residues. V lost 4 bases to trimming and J lost 2 bases; unmatched junction nucleotides: 4. Germline CDR1 reads SGHRS; CDR2 reads YFSETQ. The CDR3 DNA sequence: TGCGCCAGCAGCCAGACAGGGGGAACCTACGAGCAGTACTTC. Protein sequence: CASSQTGGTYEQYF.

The chain links TRBV7-2 to TRBJ2-5, with D unresolved. CDR3 size: 13 residues. The germline V gene has CDR1 SGHTA and CDR2 FQGNSA. Trimming took 4 bases from V and 5 from J, leaving 11 bases between them. Here the CDR3 DNA reads TGTGCCAGCAGCTCACCCCCGGTGGAGACCCAGTACTTC. It translates to CASSSPPVETQYF.

The chain links TRBV7-8 to TRBJ2-2, with 10 positions matching TRBD2. Germline loops: CDR1 SGHVS, CDR2 FQNEAQ. This CDR3 comprises 16 residues. V was pared by 2 bases and J by 0 bases, with 0 bases of the junction left unmatched. CDR3 bases: TGTGCCAGCAGCTTAACTAGCGGGACGAACACCGGGGAGCTGTTTTTT. Its protein product is CASSLTSGTNTGELFF.

This clonotype was observed a few times. The J gene is TRBJ2-2, the V gene TRBV27; 7 bases map to TRBD1. Trimming at V came to 7 bases and at J to 5 bases, leaving 10 bases not matched to a gene. This CDR3 comprises 15 residues. Germline lookup yields CDR1 MNHEY and CDR2 SMNVEV (reference sequence). CDR3 in DNA: TGTGCCAGCATGCGAGACAGGGTATTGACCGGGGAGCTGTTTTTT. Translation gives CASMRDRVLTGELFF.

The CDR3 sequence: CASSLLGQGASPEAFF. DNA of the CDR3: TGTGCCAGCAGCCTCCTAGGACAGGGGGCTAGCCCTGAAGCTTTCTTT. The rearrangement links TRBV5-6 to TRBJ1-1, with 11 bases lining up with TRBD1. V was clipped by 4 bases and J by 6 bases; unmatched bases: 11. The germline V gene encodes CDR1 SGHDT and CDR2 YYEEEE. CDR3 size: 16 residues.

This clonotype was seen just once. This rearrangement joins TRBV4-3 to TRBJ2-7; D is perhaps TRBD1 (6 bases). The CDR3 extends over 13 amino acids. Trimming left V 2 bases short and J 5 bases short, with 10 bases between. CDR1 and CDR2 from the germline V gene are LGHNA and YSLEER. CDR3 bases: TGCGCCAGCAGCCAACAGGGGAAGGACGAGCAGTACTTC. It is translated as CASSQQGKDEQYF.